Listed below are T cell receptor beta chains from one sample, sequenced in a study of beta chain features in type 1 diabetes. Here immunoSEQ multiplex PCR was the method, and the copy in TCRdb shows in-frame clones only, minus some. The data show 240,000 or so clones, about 15% seen once. The material sequenced was naive CD4+ T cells from blood. These receptors originate from a man aged 25 to 40 with type 1 diabetes. Both conserved end residues are part of each CDR3. D genes are given only for firm matches. Size tells how often a clone was seen (once, few, many) or the class of an expanded clone, and some rows leave it out.

>.|TRBJ2-7|TRBV18|.
TGTGCCAGCTCACCTATCAGCGGACCGTCCCACGAGCAGTACTTC
CASSPISGPSHEQYF
>TRBD1|TRBJ1-1|TRBV11-2|few
TGTGCCAGCAGCCAGAACCGGGACAGTGAAGCTTTCTTT
CASSQNRDSEAFF
>TRBD2|TRBJ2-1|TRBV6-4|few
TGTGCCAGCAAGCCTAGCGGGACCCCCTACAATGAGCAGTTCTTC
CASKPSGTPYNEQFF
>TRBD1|TRBJ1-1|TRBV5-1|few
TGCGCCAGCAGCCCAGCCTGGGGACAGAACCCCTCTGAAGCTTTCTTT
CASSPAWGQNPSEAFF
>TRBD1|TRBJ1-5|TRBV4-1|.
TGCGCCAGCAGCCAGGGGGGACAGGGGCGGCAGCCCCAGCATTTT
CASSQGGQGRQPQHF
>TRBD1|TRBJ1-6|TRBV6-1|.
TGTGCCAGCAGTGATTCACAGGGGGCGGTTTCACCCCTCCACTTT
CASSDSQGAVSPLHF
>.|TRBJ1-1|TRBV6-4|.
TGTGCCAGCAGTGCAGGGGCAAACACTGAAGCTTTCTTT
CASSAGANTEAFF
>TRBD2|TRBJ2-1|TRBV2|.
TGTGCCGGGGGGCCGGGACTAGCCAACTACAATGAGCAGTTCTTC
CAGGPGLANYNEQFF
>.|TRBJ2-2|TRBV4-1|.
TGCGCCAGCAGCACCCCGCGGGGGAACACCGGGGAGCTGTTTTTT
CASSTPRGNTGELFF
>.|TRBJ2-1|TRBV2|.
TGTGCCAGAGACAACGCCTTGATGAATGAGCAGTTCTTC
CARDNALMNEQFF
>TRBD2|TRBJ2-1|TRBV30|few
TGTGCCTGGGCAAAGGGACTAGCTGTAAATGAGCAGTTCTTC
CAWAKGLAVNEQFF
>.|TRBJ1-5|TRBV6-5|.
TGTGCCAGCAGTGACGACAGGATTAGTCAGCCCCAGCATTTT
CASSDDRISQPQHF
>.|TRBJ2-3|TRBV6-5|.
TGTGCCAGCAGTGAGACTAGGAAGGATACGCAGTATTTT
CASSETRKDTQYF
>.|TRBJ2-3|TRBV6-5|.
TGTGCCACCCAGGTCAGCAGCACAGATACGCAGTATTTT
CATQVSSTDTQYF
>TRBD2|TRBJ2-1|TRBV29-1|.
TGCAGCGTGACACTAGCGGGGGGGCTCACTCCCAATGAGCAGTTCTTC
CSVTLAGGLTPNEQFF
>.|TRBJ2-3|TRBV30|few
TGTGCCTGGCGCGCGAGCCCTACCCCCACAGATACGCAGTATTTT
CAWRASPTPTDTQYF
>.|TRBJ1-5|TRBV2|few
TGTGCCAGCAGTGAGTCCCCACCCGGGAATGATCAGCCCCAGCATTTT
CASSESPPGNDQPQHF
>.|TRBJ1-1|TRBV5-1|few
TGCGCCAGCAGCGTGACAGCCCAGAACACTGAAGCTTTCTTT
CASSVTAQNTEAFF
>.|TRBJ2-3|TRBV30|.
TGTGCCTGGACGCCCCGCGCCCTCACAGATACGCAGTATTTT
CAWTPRALTDTQYF
>.|TRBJ1-1|TRBV18|.
TGTGCCAGCTCACCTCCGGTAGTGAACACTGAAGCTTTCTTT
CASSPPVVNTEAFF
>TRBD2|TRBJ2-3|TRBV5-1|.
TGCGCCAGCAGCTTGACTAGCGGGGGAAGCACAGATACGCAGTATTTT
CASSLTSGGSTDTQYF
>.|TRBJ1-1|TRBV13|few
TGTGCCAGCAGCCCCCAAGCCACTGAAGCTTTCTTT
CASSPQATEAFF
>.|TRBJ1-1|TRBV9|.
TGTGCCAGCAGCGTGTCGGTGGCAGGAGAAGCTTTCTTT
CASSVSVAGEAFF
>TRBD1|TRBJ2-1|TRBV6-5|.
TGTGCCAGCAGTTATCTACAGGGGGCTTTAAATGAGCAGTTCTTC
CASSYLQGALNEQFF
>TRBD1|TRBJ1-1|TRBV7-9|once
TGTGCCAGCAGCCGAACGGGGACAGAAAGGAACACTGAAGCTTTCTTT
CASSRTGTERNTEAFF
>TRBD2|TRBJ2-1|TRBV9|few
TGTGCCAGCAGCGTAGGCGCGGGGGATTGGGTTAATGAGCAGTTCTTC
CASSVGAGDWVNEQFF
>TRBD1|TRBJ2-1|TRBV6-1|few
TGTGCCAGCAGTGGGACAGGGGACAATGAGCAGTTCTTC
CASSGTGDNEQFF
>.|TRBJ2-5|TRBV10-3|few
TGTGCCATCAGTGAGGCCAGGGAAGAGACCCAGTACTTC
CAISEAREETQYF
>.|TRBJ2-7|TRBV18|few
TGTGCCAGCTCACCTACAGGGACCTACGAGCAGTACTTC
CASSPTGTYEQYF
>TRBD1|TRBJ2-7|TRBV2|few
TGTGCCAGCAGTGAAGTAAGGGACAGGGGGGAGCAGTACTTC
CASSEVRDRGEQYF
>.|TRBJ2-5|TRBV6-5|few
TGTGCCAGCAGTTACGGGGCAGGCGGGACCCAGTACTTC
CASSYGAGGTQYF
>TRBD1|TRBJ1-2|TRBV7-9|.
TGTGCCAGCAGCGGCAGAGGGACAGGGTTTGGCTACACCTTC
CASSGRGTGFGYTF
>TRBD2|TRBJ2-1|TRBV2|.
TGTGCCAGCACCCGGGGGGGACTAGCGTCCAATGAGCAGTTCTTC
CASTRGGLASNEQFF
>.|TRBJ1-1|TRBV4-2|.
TGTGCCACCGCGTTGGAAACAGGGAACACTGAAGCTTTCTTT
CATALETGNTEAFF
>TRBD1|TRBJ2-7|TRBV4-1|few
TGCGCCAGCAGCCTTGATCCCGGGACACAGGGGGCCGGGGAGCAGTACTTC
CASSLDPGTQGAGEQYF
>.|TRBJ1-1|TRBV14|few
TGTGCCAGCAGCCAAGACAGGGACACTGAAGCTTTCTTT
CASSQDRDTEAFF
>.|TRBJ2-7|TRBV4-1|.
TGCGCCAGCAGCCAAGATGCACAGGCGCTCTCCTACGAGCAGTACTTC
CASSQDAQALSYEQYF
>TRBD2|TRBJ2-7|TRBV5-1|.
TGCGCCAGCAGCTTGGGAGGGAGGGGATCCTACGAGCAGTACTTC
CASSLGGRGSYEQYF
>TRBD1|TRBJ2-7|TRBV29-1|.
TGCAGCGTTGGCCGCCGGGACAGGATCTACGAGCAGTACTTC
CSVGRRDRIYEQYF
>.|TRBJ2-7|TRBV11-3|.
TGTGCCAGCAGCTTTTTCAGGGGTGGTGAGCAGTACTTC
CASSFFRGGEQYF
>.|TRBJ2-2|TRBV30|.
TGTGCCTGGAGTCCCCGCGGAGGGAAGAACACCGGGGAGCTGTTTTTT
CAWSPRGGKNTGELFF
>TRBD1|TRBJ2-7|TRBV2|.
TGTGCCAGCAGTGCGGACAGGGACTACGAGCAGTACTTC
CASSADRDYEQYF
>.|TRBJ1-2|TRBV7-8|few
TGTGCCAGCAGCCCGCGACAGGATGGTGGCTACACCTTC
CASSPRQDGGYTF
>.|TRBJ1-2|TRBV27|.
TGTGCCAGCAGTTTTCGCCAGGGGAATGGCTACACCTTC
CASSFRQGNGYTF
>.|TRBJ1-1|TRBV25-1|.
TGTGCCAGCAGTGAATGGGGGGGGAGGGACACTGAAGCTTTCTTT
CASSEWGGRDTEAFF
>TRBD2|TRBJ2-7|TRBV7-2|few
TGTGCCAGCAGCTTAGCTAGCGGGAACTCCTACGAGCAGTACTTC
CASSLASGNSYEQYF
>.|TRBJ2-5|TRBV5-1|.
TGCGCCAGCAGCTTGGGGGTCCGGGAGGAGACCCAGTACTTC
CASSLGVREETQYF
>.|TRBJ2-1|TRBV10-3|.
TGTGCCATCAGGGCCGACAGGTCCTACAATGAGCAGTTCTTC
CAIRADRSYNEQFF
>TRBD1|TRBJ1-1|TRBV19|.
TGTGCCAGTAGTATTCCGGGACAGGGTACCACTGAAGCTTTCTTT
CASSIPGQGTTEAFF
>TRBD2|TRBJ2-5|TRBV4-1|few
TGCGCCAGCAGCCAAGGGCCTAGCGGGAGGGCCGGAGAGACCCAGTACTTC
CASSQGPSGRAGETQYF
>.|TRBJ2-3|TRBV18|few
TGTGCCAGCTCACCGCCTTCTAGAGATACGCAGTATTTT
CASSPPSRDTQYF
>TRBD2|TRBJ2-1|TRBV25-1|.
TGTGCCAGCAGTGAGGAGTTCGGTAGCGGGAGGAGCGATGAGCAGTTCTTC
CASSEEFGSGRSDEQFF
>.|TRBJ2-5|TRBV21-1|few
TGTGCCAGCAGCAACCCGGGACTTCTAGAGACCCAGTACTTC
CASSNPGLLETQYF
>.|TRBJ1-2|TRBV7-9|.
TGTGCCAGCAGCTTAGGGGGCCTCGTGAGCTACACCTTC
CASSLGGLVSYTF
>.|TRBJ2-5|TRBV11-3|.
TGTGCCAGCAGCCGCTCTACGGGAGCGAGAGAGACCCAGTACTTC
CASSRSTGARETQYF
>TRBD1|TRBJ2-1|TRBV2|.
TGTGCCAGCAGGCCTACGACAGGGGGGAATGAGCAGTTCTTC
CASRPTTGGNEQFF
>TRBD2|TRBJ2-1|TRBV5-1|few
TGCGCCAGCAGCTTGACGGGGGGGCCCAATGAGCAGTTCTTC
CASSLTGGPNEQFF
>TRBD1|TRBJ2-7|TRBV5-1|.
TGCGCCAGCAGCTTGGGGGACAGGGGAATCTACGAGCAGTACTTC
CASSLGDRGIYEQYF
>.|TRBJ2-1|TRBV7-9|.
TGTGCCAGCAGCCTATTCCGTGGGGGGATCAATGAGCAGTTCTTC
CASSLFRGGINEQFF
>.|TRBJ1-2|TRBV6-1|.
TGTGCCAGCACTCCGACACATACTAACTATGGCTACACCTTC
CASTPTHTNYGYTF